This TCR beta chain came from a study of blood T cell repertoires in COVID-19. Here immunoSEQ multiplex PCR was the method, and the copy in TCRdb shows in-frame clones only, minus some. The sample contains 95,000 to 150,000 clones, over 65% of which appear only once. Per the germline V gene, CDR1 is SGHNT and CDR2 is YENEEA. The CDR3 loop spans 15 amino acids. The germline V and J ends were trimmed by 0 bases and 4 bases, with 12 bases remaining between them. This receptor was obtained from a woman between 65 and 79 years old with acute or convalescent COVID-19. The chain recombines TRBV11-3 with TRBJ2-5; TRBD1 might be the D (5 bases). Sequenced material: peripheral blood. The CDR3 loop reads CASSLEGLDLETQYF. For the CDR3, the DNA is TGTGCCAGCAGCTTAGAGGGGCTGGATCTAGAGACCCAGTACTTC.